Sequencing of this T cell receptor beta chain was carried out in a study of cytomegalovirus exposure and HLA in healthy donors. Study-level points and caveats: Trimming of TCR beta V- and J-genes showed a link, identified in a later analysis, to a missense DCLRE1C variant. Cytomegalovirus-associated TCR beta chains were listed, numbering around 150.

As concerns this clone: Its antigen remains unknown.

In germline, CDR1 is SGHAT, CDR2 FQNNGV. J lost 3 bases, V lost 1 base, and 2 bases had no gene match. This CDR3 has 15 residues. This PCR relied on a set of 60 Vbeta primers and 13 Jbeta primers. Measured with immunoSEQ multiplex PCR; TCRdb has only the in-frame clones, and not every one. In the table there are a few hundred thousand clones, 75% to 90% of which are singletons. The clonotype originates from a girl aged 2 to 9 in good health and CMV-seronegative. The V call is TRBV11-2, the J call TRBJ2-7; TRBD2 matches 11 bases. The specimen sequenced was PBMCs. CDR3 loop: CASSLAGLADYEQYF. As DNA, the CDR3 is TGTGCCAGCAGCTTAGCGGGACTAGCGGACTACGAGCAGTACTTC.